This note documents a single TCR beta chain sequence. Its specificity is not known. In the naive CD8 group, cells lacked CD45RO and were positively selected for CCR7, so terminally differentiated effector memory CD45RA+ cells were left out. This sample stems from a study of shared clonotypes between healthy human individuals. The CDR3 is made up of 12 amino acids. CDR1 SQVTM and CDR2 ANQGSEA come from the germline V gene. With 5 bases removed from V and 6 bases from J, the gap between germline ends came to 14 bases. The study, taken as a whole, reports: A few donors held about 4.5% of naive CD4 clonotypes in common.

Generated by immunoSEQ multiplex PCR, the TCRdb table keeps only in-frame clones and is missing some. The sample has millions of clones, more than 85% seen once. Sequenced: naive CD8+ T cells from PBMCs. The chain joins TRBV29-1 to TRBJ2-7; D possibly corresponds to TRBD2 (6 bases). The receptor was isolated from a young man in good health. Some clones in this sample may be carry-over from other donors' samples. Written as DNA, the CDR3 is TGCAGCGTTCCAGCGGGTGGGCTCGAGCAGTACTTC. As protein: CSVPAGGLEQYF.